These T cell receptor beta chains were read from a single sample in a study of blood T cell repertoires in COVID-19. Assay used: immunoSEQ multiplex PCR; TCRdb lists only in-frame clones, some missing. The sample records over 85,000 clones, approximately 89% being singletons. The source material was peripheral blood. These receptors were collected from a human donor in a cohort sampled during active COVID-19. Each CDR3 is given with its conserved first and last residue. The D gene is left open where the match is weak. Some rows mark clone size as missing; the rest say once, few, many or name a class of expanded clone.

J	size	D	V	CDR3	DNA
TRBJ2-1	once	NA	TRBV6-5	CASSYSGTSYNEQFF	TGTGCCAGCAGTTACTCAGGGACTTCCTACAATGAGCAGTTCTTC
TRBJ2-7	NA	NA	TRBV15	CATSDSGSSSYEQYF	TGTGCCACCAGCGATTCGGGAAGCAGCTCCTACGAGCAGTACTTC
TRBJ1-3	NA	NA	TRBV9	CASSVPGEGNTIYF	TGTGCCAGCAGCGTACCAGGGGAAGGAAACACCATATATTTT
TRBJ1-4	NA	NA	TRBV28	CASSPFTTRVEKLFF	TGTGCCAGCAGCCCTTTCACCACTAGGGTTGAAAAACTGTTTTTT
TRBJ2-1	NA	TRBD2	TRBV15	CATSKGGGLAAYNEQFF	TGTGCCACCAGCAAGGGTGGTGGGCTAGCGGCCTACAATGAGCAGTTCTTC
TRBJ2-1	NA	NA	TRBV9	CASSVAGVRPNEQFF	TGTGCCAGCAGCGTAGCGGGAGTTCGGCCCAATGAGCAGTTCTTC
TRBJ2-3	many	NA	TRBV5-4	CASSPGGSTDTQYF	TGTGCCAGCAGCCCCGGCGGTAGCACAGATACGCAGTATTTT
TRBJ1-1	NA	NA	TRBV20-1	CSASPGNTEAFF	TGCAGTGCTAGTCCCGGGAACACTGAAGCTTTCTTT
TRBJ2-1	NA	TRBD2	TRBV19	CASSIDTSGRAFNEQFF	TGTGCCAGTAGTATAGATACTAGCGGGAGGGCCTTCAATGAGCAGTTCTTC
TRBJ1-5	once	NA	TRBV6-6	CASSLLESNQPQHF	TGTGCCAGCAGCCTGCTGGAGAGTAATCAGCCCCAGCATTTT
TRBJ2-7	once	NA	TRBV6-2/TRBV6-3	CASSYGDSYEQYF	TGTGCCAGCAGTTACGGAGACAGCTACGAGCAGTACTTC
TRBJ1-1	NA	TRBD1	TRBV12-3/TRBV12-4	CASSPQGRTEAFF	TGTGCCAGCAGTCCACAGGGGCGCACTGAAGCTTTCTTT
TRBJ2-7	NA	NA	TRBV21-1	CASSKAGFGGQGGWQYF	TGTGCCAGCAGCAAAGCGGGATTTGGGGGACAGGGTGGGTGGCAGTACTTC
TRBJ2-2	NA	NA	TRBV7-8	CASSLAFLTGFSTGELFF	TGTGCCAGCAGCTTAGCCTTCCTTACAGGGTTCTCCACCGGGGAGCTGTTTTTT
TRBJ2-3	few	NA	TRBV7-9	CASSRTYRRDTQYF	TGTGCCAGCAGCCGGACATATAGACGAGATACGCAGTATTTT
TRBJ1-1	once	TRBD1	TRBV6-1	CAGGGTANTEAFF	TGTGCCGGGGGCGGGACAGCGAACACTGAAGCTTTCTTT
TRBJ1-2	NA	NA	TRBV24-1	CATSEDSYYGYTF	TGTGCCACCAGTGAAGATAGTTACTATGGCTACACCTTC
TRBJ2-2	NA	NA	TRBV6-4	CASSDYGGMTGELFF	TGTGCCAGCAGTGACTATGGGGGCATGACCGGGGAGCTGTTTTTT